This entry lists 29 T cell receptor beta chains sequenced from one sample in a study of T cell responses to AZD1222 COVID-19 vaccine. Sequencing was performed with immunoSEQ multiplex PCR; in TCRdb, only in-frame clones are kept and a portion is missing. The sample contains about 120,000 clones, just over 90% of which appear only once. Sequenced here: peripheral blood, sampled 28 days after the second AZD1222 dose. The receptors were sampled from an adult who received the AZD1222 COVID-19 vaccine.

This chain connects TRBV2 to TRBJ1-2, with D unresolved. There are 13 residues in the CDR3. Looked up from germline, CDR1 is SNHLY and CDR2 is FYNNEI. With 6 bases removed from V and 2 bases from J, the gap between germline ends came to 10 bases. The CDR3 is CASRMDENYGYTF. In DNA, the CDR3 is TGTGCCAGCAGGATGGACGAGAACTATGGCTACACCTTC.

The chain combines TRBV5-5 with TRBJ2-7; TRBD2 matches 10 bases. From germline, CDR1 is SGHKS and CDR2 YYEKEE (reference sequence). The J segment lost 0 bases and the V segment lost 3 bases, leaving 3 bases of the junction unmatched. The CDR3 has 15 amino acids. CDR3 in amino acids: CASSSGLAASYEQYF. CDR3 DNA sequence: TGTGCCAGCAGCTCCGGACTAGCGGCCTCCTACGAGCAGTACTTC.

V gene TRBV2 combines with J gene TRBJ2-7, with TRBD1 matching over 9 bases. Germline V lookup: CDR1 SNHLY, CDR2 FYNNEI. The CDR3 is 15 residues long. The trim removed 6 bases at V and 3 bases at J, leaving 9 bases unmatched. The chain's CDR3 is CASRFEGGQGYEQYF. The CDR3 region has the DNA TGTGCCAGCAGGTTTGAAGGGGGACAGGGCTACGAGCAGTACTTC.

CDR3 region: CASSYFPGANGELFF. CDR3 in DNA: TGTGCCAGCAGCTATTTCCCAGGGGCGAACGGGGAGCTGTTTTTT. The rearrangement links TRBV6-5 to TRBJ2-2; the D gene is possibly TRBD1 (6 bases). Trimming pared 6 bases from V and 7 bases from J, leaving 18 bases between. Germline assignment: CDR1 MNHEY and CDR2 SVGAGI. CDR3 length equals 15 residues.

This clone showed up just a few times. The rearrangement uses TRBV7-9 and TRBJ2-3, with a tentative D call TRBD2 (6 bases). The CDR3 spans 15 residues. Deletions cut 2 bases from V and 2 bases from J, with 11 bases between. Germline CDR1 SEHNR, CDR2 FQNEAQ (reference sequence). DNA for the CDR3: TGTGCCAGCAGCTTATTAGGAGGGGCCACAGATACGCAGTATTTT. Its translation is CASSLLGGATDTQYF.

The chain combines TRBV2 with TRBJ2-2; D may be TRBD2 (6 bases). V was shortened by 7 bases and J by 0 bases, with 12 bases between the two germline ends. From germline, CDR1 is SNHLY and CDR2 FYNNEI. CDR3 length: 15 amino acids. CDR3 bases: TGTGCCAGCAAGAGGGACTCGCCGAACACCGGGGAGCTGTTTTTT. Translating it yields CASKRDSPNTGELFF. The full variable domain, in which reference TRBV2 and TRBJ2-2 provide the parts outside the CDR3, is EPEVTQTPSHQVTQMGQEVILRCVPISNHLYFYWYRQILGQKVEFLVSFYNNEISEKSEIFDDQFSVERPDGSNFTLKIRSTKLEDSAMYFCASKRDSPNTGELFFGEGSRLTVL.

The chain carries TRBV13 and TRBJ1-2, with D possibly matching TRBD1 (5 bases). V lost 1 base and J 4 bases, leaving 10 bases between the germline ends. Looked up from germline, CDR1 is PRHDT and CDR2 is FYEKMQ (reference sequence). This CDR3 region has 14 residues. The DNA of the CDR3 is TGTGCCAGCAGCTTAGAGCCAGGGACCTATGGCTACACCTTC. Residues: CASSLEPGTYGYTF.

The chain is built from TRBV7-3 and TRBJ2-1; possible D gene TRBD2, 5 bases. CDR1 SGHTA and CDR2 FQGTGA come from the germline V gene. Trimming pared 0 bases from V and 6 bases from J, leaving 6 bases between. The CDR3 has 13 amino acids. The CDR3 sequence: CASSLTSANEQFF. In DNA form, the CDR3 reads TGTGCCAGCAGCTTAACTAGCGCCAATGAGCAGTTCTTC.

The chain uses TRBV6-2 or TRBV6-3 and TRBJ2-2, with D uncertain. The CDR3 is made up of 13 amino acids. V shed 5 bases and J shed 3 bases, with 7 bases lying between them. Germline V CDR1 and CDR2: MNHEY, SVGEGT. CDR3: CASSPTHTGELFF. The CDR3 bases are TGTGCCAGCAGTCCCACTCACACCGGGGAGCTGTTTTTT.

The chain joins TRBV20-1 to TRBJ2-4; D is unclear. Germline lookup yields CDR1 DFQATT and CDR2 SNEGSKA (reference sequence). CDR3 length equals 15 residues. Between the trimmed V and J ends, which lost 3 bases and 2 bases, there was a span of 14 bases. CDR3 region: CSASLVQPTKNIQYF. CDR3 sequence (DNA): TGCAGTGCTAGTCTGGTACAGCCAACCAAAAACATTCAGTACTTC.

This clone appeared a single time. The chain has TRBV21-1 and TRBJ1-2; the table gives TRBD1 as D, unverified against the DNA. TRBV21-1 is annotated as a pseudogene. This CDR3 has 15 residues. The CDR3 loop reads CASSNLRKANYGYTF. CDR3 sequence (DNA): TGTGCCAGCAGCAACCTCAGGAAAGCTAACTATGGCTACACCTTC.

CDR3 coding DNA: TGTGCCAGTAGCACCCGACTAGCGGGGGGCATTTTCTATGAGCAGTTCTTC. Protein product: CASSTRLAGGIFYEQFF. V gene TRBV19 combines with J gene TRBJ2-1, with 13 bases matching TRBD2. The CDR3 has 17 residues. The germline V gene has CDR1 LNHDA and CDR2 SQIVND (reference sequence). V lost 6 bases to trimming and J lost 8 bases; unmatched junction nucleotides: 13.

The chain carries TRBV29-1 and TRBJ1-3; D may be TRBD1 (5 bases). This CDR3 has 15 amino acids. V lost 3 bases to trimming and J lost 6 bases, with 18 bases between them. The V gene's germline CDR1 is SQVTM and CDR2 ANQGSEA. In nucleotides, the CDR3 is TGCAGCGTTGAGGTCCAGGGCCCTGTTTTAAACACCATATATTTT. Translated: CSVEVQGPVLNTIYF.

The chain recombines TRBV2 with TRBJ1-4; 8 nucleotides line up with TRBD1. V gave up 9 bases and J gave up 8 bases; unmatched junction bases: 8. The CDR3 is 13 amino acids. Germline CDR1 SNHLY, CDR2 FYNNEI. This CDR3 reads CASKTGAGEKLFF. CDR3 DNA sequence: TGTGCCAGTAAGACAGGGGCCGGAGAAAAACTGTTTTTT. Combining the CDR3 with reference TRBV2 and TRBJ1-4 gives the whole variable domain EPEVTQTPSHQVTQMGQEVILRCVPISNHLYFYWYRQILGQKVEFLVSFYNNEISEKSEIFDDQFSVERPDGSNFTLKIRSTKLEDSAMYFCASKTGAGEKLFFGSGTQLSVL.

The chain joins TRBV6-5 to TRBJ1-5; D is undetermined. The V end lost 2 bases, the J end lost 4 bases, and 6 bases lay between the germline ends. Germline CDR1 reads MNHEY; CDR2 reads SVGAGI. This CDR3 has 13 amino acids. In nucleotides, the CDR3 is TGTGCCAGCAGTTACGAGGAGAATCAGCCCCAGCATTTT. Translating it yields CASSYEENQPQHF.

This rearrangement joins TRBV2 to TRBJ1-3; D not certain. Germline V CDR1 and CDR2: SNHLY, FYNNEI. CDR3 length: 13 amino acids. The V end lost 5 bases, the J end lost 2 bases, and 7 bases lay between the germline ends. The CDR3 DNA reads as TGTGCCAGCAGTAGCGGGACTGGAAACACCATATATTTT. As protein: CASSSGTGNTIYF.

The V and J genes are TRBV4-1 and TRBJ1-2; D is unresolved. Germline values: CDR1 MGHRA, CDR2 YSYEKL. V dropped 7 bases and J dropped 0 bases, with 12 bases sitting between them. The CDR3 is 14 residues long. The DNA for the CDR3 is TGCGCCAGCACCCCGACACCCTCTAACTATGGCTACACCTTC. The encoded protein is CASTPTPSNYGYTF.

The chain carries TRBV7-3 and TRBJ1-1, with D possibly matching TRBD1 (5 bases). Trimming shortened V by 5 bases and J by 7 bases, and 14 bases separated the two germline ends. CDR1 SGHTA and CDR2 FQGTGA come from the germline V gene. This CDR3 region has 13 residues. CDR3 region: CASSPTGAGEAFF. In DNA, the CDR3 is TGTGCCAGCAGCCCGACTGGGGCAGGTGAAGCTTTCTTT.

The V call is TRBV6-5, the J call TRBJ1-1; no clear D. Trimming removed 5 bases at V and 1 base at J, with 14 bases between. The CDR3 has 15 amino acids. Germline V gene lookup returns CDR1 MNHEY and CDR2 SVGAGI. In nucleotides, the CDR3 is TGTGCCAGCAGTATTAGTTGGGCGGAGAACACTGAAGCTTTCTTT. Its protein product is CASSISWAENTEAFF.

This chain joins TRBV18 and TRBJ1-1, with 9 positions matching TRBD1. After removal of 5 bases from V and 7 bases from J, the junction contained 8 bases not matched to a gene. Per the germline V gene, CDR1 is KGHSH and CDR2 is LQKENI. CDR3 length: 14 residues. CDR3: CASSEQGALGEAFF. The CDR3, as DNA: TGTGCCAGCTCAGAACAGGGGGCGCTCGGTGAAGCTTTCTTT.

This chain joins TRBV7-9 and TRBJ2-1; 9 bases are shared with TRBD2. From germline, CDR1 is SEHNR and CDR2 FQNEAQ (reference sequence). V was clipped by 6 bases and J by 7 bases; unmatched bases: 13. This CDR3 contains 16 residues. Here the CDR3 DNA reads TGTGCCAGCAGTTGGGGGGCTAGCGGGGCCCCAAATGAGCAGTTCTTC. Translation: CASSWGASGAPNEQFF.

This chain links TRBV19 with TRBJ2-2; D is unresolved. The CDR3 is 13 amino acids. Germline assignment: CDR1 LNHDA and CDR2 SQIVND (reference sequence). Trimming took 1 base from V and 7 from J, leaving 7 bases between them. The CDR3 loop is CASSIVANGELFF. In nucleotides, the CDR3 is TGTGCCAGTAGTATAGTCGCAAACGGGGAGCTGTTTTTT.

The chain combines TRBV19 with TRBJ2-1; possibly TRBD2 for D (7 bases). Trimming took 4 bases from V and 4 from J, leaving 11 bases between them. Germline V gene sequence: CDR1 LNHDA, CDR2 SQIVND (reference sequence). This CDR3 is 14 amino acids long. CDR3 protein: CASSSGGDYNEQFF. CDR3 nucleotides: TGTGCCAGTAGTAGCGGGGGCGATTACAATGAGCAGTTCTTC.

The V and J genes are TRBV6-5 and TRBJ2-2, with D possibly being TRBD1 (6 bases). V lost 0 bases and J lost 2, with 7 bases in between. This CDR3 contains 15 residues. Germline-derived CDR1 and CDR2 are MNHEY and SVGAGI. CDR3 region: CASSYSGQNTGELFF. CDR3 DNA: TGTGCCAGCAGTTACTCGGGACAAAACACCGGGGAGCTGTTTTTT.

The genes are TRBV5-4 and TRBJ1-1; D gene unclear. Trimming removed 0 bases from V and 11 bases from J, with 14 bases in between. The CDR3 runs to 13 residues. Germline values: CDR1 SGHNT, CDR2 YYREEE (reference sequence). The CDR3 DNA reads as TGTGCCAGCAGCTTGGCCGGAGTAGGGTGGGCTTTCTTT. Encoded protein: CASSLAGVGWAFF.

For the CDR3, the DNA is TGTGCCAGCAGCCCTTCCGGGGAGATCTACGAGCAGTACTTC. As protein: CASSPSGEIYEQYF. The gene calls are TRBV3-1 (or the pseudogene TRBV3-2) and TRBJ2-7, with D possibly matching TRBD2 (5 bases). Per germline, CDR1 LGHDT and CDR2 YNNKEL (reference sequence). CDR3 length: 14 amino acids. The germline V and J ends were trimmed by 4 bases and 3 bases, with 13 bases remaining between them.

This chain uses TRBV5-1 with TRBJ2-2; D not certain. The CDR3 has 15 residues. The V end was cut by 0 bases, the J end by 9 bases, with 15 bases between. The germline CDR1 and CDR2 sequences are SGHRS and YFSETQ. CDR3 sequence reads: CASSLEEQRYRELFF. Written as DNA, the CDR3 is TGCGCCAGCAGCTTGGAGGAGCAGAGGTACCGGGAGCTGTTTTTT.

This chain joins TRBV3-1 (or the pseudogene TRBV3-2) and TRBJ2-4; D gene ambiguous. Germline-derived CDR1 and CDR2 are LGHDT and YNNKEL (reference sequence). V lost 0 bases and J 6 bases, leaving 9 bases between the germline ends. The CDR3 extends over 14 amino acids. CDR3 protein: CASSQDRPPNIQYF. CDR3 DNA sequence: TGTGCCAGCAGCCAAGACAGGCCCCCAAACATTCAGTACTTC.

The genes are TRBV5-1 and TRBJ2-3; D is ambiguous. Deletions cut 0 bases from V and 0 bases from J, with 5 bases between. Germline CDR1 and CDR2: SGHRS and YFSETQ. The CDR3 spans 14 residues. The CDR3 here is CASSLATSTDTQYF. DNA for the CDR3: TGCGCCAGCAGCTTGGCGACTAGCACAGATACGCAGTATTTT.